Here is one T cell receptor (beta chain) with its context. As yet, its antigen is unknown. The sample belongs to a study of OX40 agonist ivuxolimab in advanced cancers. Background on the study: Ivuxolimab, an antibody acting as an agonist of OX40 (CD134), was used to treat patients. With a range of about 20 to 79, age averaged approximately 55 years, and around 80% were male.

Assay used: immunoSEQ multiplex PCR; TCRdb lists only in-frame clones, some missing. The sample contains 70,000 or so clones, 87% of which appear only once. Points from the study as a whole: At 0.1 to 3.0 mg/kg and by week 6, clonal expansion occurred in CD4+ and CD8+ blood T cells.

Per germline, CDR1 MNHNY and CDR2 SVGAGI (reference sequence). The trim removed 2 bases at V and 5 bases at J, leaving 6 bases unmatched. This CDR3 region has 14 residues. The sequence derives from an adult with an advanced solid tumor such as melanoma, head and neck, liver or kidney cancer. This sequence joins TRBV6-6 and TRBJ2-7, with 7 bases matching TRBD1. This specimen consisted of CD4+ or CD8+ T cells sorted from blood, obtained in a trial of the OX40 agonist ivuxolimab. CDR3 nucleotides: TGTGCCAGCAGTTACCCTGACAGGGTCCACGAGCAGTACTTC. It translates to CASSYPDRVHEQYF.